This note documents a single TCR beta chain sequence. Profiled with immunoSEQ multiplex PCR; TCRdb holds only in-frame clones, not every one. This table holds about 380,000 clones, roughly 94% found once. This entry belongs to a study of shared T cell receptors in the human thymus. This clonotype was sampled from a human donor. The sequencing input was thymocytes.

The CDR3 coding sequence is TGTGCCAGCAGTGAATGGGGACTAGCGGGCGAAGGGAAAAACATTCAGTACTTC. Residues: CASSEWGLAGEGKNIQYF. This rearrangement joins TRBV25-1 to TRBJ2-4, with 12 bases lining up with TRBD2. The CDR3 is 18 amino acids. The germline CDR1 and CDR2 sequences are MGHDK and SYGVNS. Germline trimming cut 1 base from V and 4 bases from J; bases unmatched to any gene: 8.